Following are 17 T cell receptor beta chains from one sample sequenced in a study of CD8+ T cells in alopecia areata. cDNA serving as the sequencing template came from extracted, reverse transcribed RNA. TCRdb's table, derived via immunoSEQ multiplex PCR, lists solely in-frame clones and lacks some. The data contain 110,000 or so clones, approximately 50% of them singletons. Material: NKG2D-low CD8+ T cells sorted from blood. These TCRs come from a human donor with alopecia areata.

This rearrangement joins TRBV29-1 to TRBJ1-2; D call uncertain. V was trimmed by 1 base and J by 6 bases, leaving 6 bases between them. Germline V lookup: CDR1 SQVTM, CDR2 ANQGSEA. The CDR3 extends over 11 amino acids. CDR3 coding DNA: TGCAGCGTTGAAGTCAGAGATGGCTACACCTTC. Its protein product is CSVEVRDGYTF.

Comment on this clone: The sample carries other DNA sequences with the same CDR3. This chain's CDR3 is CASSLTLYNEQFF. The CDR3, as DNA: TGTGCCAGCAGTTTAACGCTATACAATGAGCAGTTCTTC. The chain has TRBV27 and TRBJ2-1; D gene unclear. The CDR3 spans 13 residues. Between the trimmed V and J ends, which lost 2 bases and 4 bases, there was a span of 6 bases. The germline V gene has CDR1 MNHEY and CDR2 SMNVEV (reference sequence).

This clone has just a few counts. The chain joins TRBV7-9 to TRBJ2-7; 8 positions agree with TRBD1. J gave up 2 bases and V 5 bases, and 8 bases lay outside the gene matches. CDR3 size: 15 residues. The germline V gene encodes CDR1 SEHNR and CDR2 FQNEAQ (reference sequence). This CDR3 reads CASSPMGRGPYEQYF. CDR3 coding DNA: TGTGCCAGCAGCCCCATGGGCAGGGGGCCCTACGAGCAGTACTTC.

The rearrangement links TRBV5-1 to TRBJ2-7; D perhaps matches TRBD2 (6 bases). V shed 4 bases and J shed 6 bases, with 17 bases lying between them. CDR3 length: 14 amino acids. Germline CDR1 and CDR2: SGHRS and YFSETQ. CDR3 nucleotide sequence: TGCGCCAGCAGCGCCCGGGACTTGGGAGGCGAGCAGTACTTC. Protein: CASSARDLGGEQYF.

This clone has a single count. This chain joins TRBV27 and TRBJ2-1, with TRBD2 matching 8 bases. V was clipped by 7 bases and J by 5 bases; unmatched bases: 7. Germline loops: CDR1 MNHEY, CDR2 SMNVEV (reference sequence). The CDR3 contains 14 residues. For the CDR3, the DNA is TGTGCCAGCATCTCGGGAGGGCTCAACAATGAGCAGTTCTTC. Protein product: CASISGGLNNEQFF.

This clone was observed a handful of times. The chain recombines TRBV6-5 with TRBJ1-4; 7 nucleotides agree with TRBD1. From germline, CDR1 is MNHEY and CDR2 SVGAGI. The V segment lost 2 bases and the J segment 6 bases; nucleotides outside the gene matches: 0. The CDR3 length is 13 residues. DNA of the CDR3: TGTGCCAGCAGTTACAGGGGGCATGAAAAACTGTTTTTT. Its translation is CASSYRGHEKLFF.

The CDR3 reads CASSPLSRGSNQPQHF. In nucleotides, the CDR3 is TGTGCCAGCAGTCCCCTAAGTAGGGGCAGCAATCAGCCCCAGCATTTT. The V call is TRBV27, the J call TRBJ1-5, with a weak D call TRBD1 (5 bases). The CDR3 is 16 residues long. With 5 bases removed from V and 1 base from J, the gap between germline ends came to 15 bases. Germline V CDR1 and CDR2: MNHEY, SMNVEV (reference sequence).

The chain uses TRBV28 and TRBJ2-3; the D call may be TRBD1 or TRBD2 (6 bases each). V dropped 2 bases and J dropped 5 bases, with 11 bases sitting between them. This CDR3 region has 14 residues. The germline V gene encodes CDR1 MDHEN and CDR2 SYDVKM. The CDR3 region has the DNA TGTGCCAGCAGTTTAGGGGGGCAGGGAGATACGCAGTATTTT. Protein: CASSLGGQGDTQYF.

In its sample, this clone was seen many times. The chain employs TRBV10-1 and TRBJ2-1; D perhaps matches TRBD2 (5 bases). Trimming took off 2 bases at V and 0 bases at J, with 11 bases between the two ends. CDR3 length: 16 residues. Per the germline V gene, CDR1 is WNHNN and CDR2 is SYGVQD (reference sequence). This CDR3 is CASSEEGIPSYNEQFF. The CDR3 DNA reads TGCGCCAGCAGTGAGGAGGGAATTCCCTCCTACAATGAGCAGTTCTTC.

The gene calls are TRBV4-1 and TRBJ1-2; TRBD1 might be the D (6 bases). Germline-derived CDR1 and CDR2 are MGHRA and YSYEKL. The V end was cut by 0 bases, the J end by 4 bases, with 9 bases between. This CDR3 is 14 amino acids long. The CDR3 bases are TGCGCCAGCAGCCAAGAAGGACAGCTCTATGGCTACACCTTC. It yields the protein CASSQEGQLYGYTF.

The chain links TRBV4-1 to TRBJ1-4; weak D call: TRBD1 (5 bases). V lost 3 bases and J lost 3, with 14 bases in between. The germline V gene has CDR1 MGHRA and CDR2 YSYEKL. This CDR3 is built from 16 residues. DNA for the CDR3: TGCGCCAGCAGCCAGTCGCCGGGGGGAGCTAATGAAAAACTGTTTTTT. This gives the protein CASSQSPGGANEKLFF.

The rearrangement joins TRBV7-9 to TRBJ2-3; D is perhaps TRBD2 (5 bases). The germline gives CDR1 SEHNR, CDR2 FQNEAQ (reference sequence). This CDR3 region has 15 residues. Deletions cut 5 bases from V and 0 bases from J, with 12 bases between. CDR3 bases: TGTGCCAGCAGCCCACCGGACTTAAGCACAGATACGCAGTATTTT. It specifies CASSPPDLSTDTQYF.

V is TRBV27 and J is TRBJ2-3, with TRBD2 identical over 12 bases. The V and J ends lost 4 bases and 3 bases, in that order; junction bases with no gene match: 5. This CDR3 has 16 amino acids. The germline CDR1 and CDR2 sequences are MNHEY and SMNVEV (reference sequence). The CDR3 coding sequence is TGTGCCAGCAGTTCGACTAGCGGGAGAGTAACAGATACGCAGTATTTT. This codes for CASSSTSGRVTDTQYF.

J is TRBJ1-1 and V is TRBV27; D not resolved. Germline V CDR1 and CDR2: MNHEY, SMNVEV (reference sequence). The CDR3 spans 15 residues. V dropped 11 bases and J dropped 4 bases, with 23 bases sitting between them. The CDR3 coding sequence is TGTGCCCTACTCGGGTCGTCTAGGGCTGCCACTGAAGCTTTCTTT. Translated: CALLGSSRAATEAFF.

V usage is TRBV11-2 and J usage is TRBJ2-7; no clear D. Germline assignment: CDR1 SGHAT and CDR2 FQNNGV. Trimming took off 2 bases at V and 2 bases at J, with 4 bases between the two ends. The CDR3 has 12 amino acids. CDR3 nucleotides: TGTGCCAGCAGCTTACCCCCCTACGAGCAGTACTTC. This gives the protein CASSLPPYEQYF.

This clone was observed a handful of times. CDR3 in DNA: TGTGCCAGCAGCTTTGGGACTAGCGAGGACAATGAGCAGTTCTTC. It encodes CASSFGTSEDNEQFF. The J gene is TRBJ2-1, the V gene TRBV13, with 10 bases aligning to TRBD2. Trimming cost V 3 bases and J 5 bases; bases outside gene matches: 4. This CDR3 spans 15 amino acids. Germline-derived CDR1 and CDR2 are PRHDT and FYEKMQ (reference sequence).

The rearrangement uses TRBV7-3 and TRBJ2-4, with D perhaps TRBD1 or TRBD2 (6 bases each). V lost 5 bases, J lost 8 bases, and 16 bases lay in between. This CDR3 is 14 amino acids long. CDR1 is SGHTA, CDR2 FQGTGA, per germline. The CDR3 DNA is TGTGCCAGCAGCCCACTTGGGGGCGGGGACATTCAGTACTTC. This sequence encodes CASSPLGGGDIQYF.